This is a list of T cell receptor beta chains from one sample in a study of identical twins. One entry per CDR3 protein results from TCRdb running MiXCR on the 5' RACE reads. The table has some 560,000 distinct CDR3 sequences, 7.5% to 10% seen once. The same sample was also studied in work on yellow fever vaccine responses in identical twins.

The sample comprised PBMCs. These receptors were obtained from a woman younger than 30 in good health. Each CDR3 is given with its conserved first and last residue. Fields, in order: J gene, D gene, V gene, clone size, CDR3 protein, CDR3 DNA. The D gene is left open where the match is weak. A row's size may be missing; if present it is once, few, many or a size class.

j_gene: TRBJ2-7
d_gene: -
v_gene: TRBV7-2
abundance: many
CDR3aa: CASSWTRAGDEQYF
CDR3nt: TGTGCCAGCAGTTGGACGAGGGCTGGTGACGAGCAGTACTTC

j_gene: TRBJ2-6
d_gene: -
v_gene: TRBV28
abundance: -
CDR3aa: CASSSYSGANVLTF
CDR3nt: TGTGCCAGCTCCTCCTACTCTGGGGCCAACGTCCTGACTTTC

j_gene: TRBJ2-7
d_gene: TRBD1
v_gene: TRBV20-1
abundance: many
CDR3aa: CSADQTGGSYEQYF
CDR3nt: TGCAGTGCGGATCAGACAGGGGGCTCCTACGAGCAGTACTTC

j_gene: TRBJ1-2
d_gene: TRBD1
v_gene: TRBV29-1
abundance: many
CDR3aa: CSVEGVRGHGYTF
CDR3nt: TGCAGCGTTGAGGGGGTCAGGGGGCACGGCTACACCTTC

j_gene: TRBJ2-1
d_gene: TRBD2
v_gene: TRBV20-1
abundance: -
CDR3aa: CSAIAGGLYNEQFF
CDR3nt: TGCAGTGCTATAGCGGGGGGGCTTTACAATGAGCAGTTCTTC

j_gene: TRBJ2-1
d_gene: TRBD2
v_gene: TRBV29-1
abundance: few
CDR3aa: CSGMGLAGYNEQFF
CDR3nt: TGCAGCGGGATGGGACTAGCGGGCTACAATGAGCAGTTCTTC

j_gene: TRBJ2-7
d_gene: -
v_gene: TRBV20-1
abundance: -
CDR3aa: CSASHLEGAGGQYF
CDR3nt: TGCAGTGCTTCCCACTTGGAGGGGGCCGGGGGGCAGTACTTC

j_gene: TRBJ2-2
d_gene: TRBD1
v_gene: TRBV20-1
abundance: few
CDR3aa: CSAKDRAGELFF
CDR3nt: TGCAGTGCTAAGGACAGGGCCGGGGAGCTGTTTTTT

j_gene: TRBJ2-1
d_gene: TRBD1
v_gene: TRBV20-1
abundance: few
CDR3aa: CSARDAADRAYNEQFF
CDR3nt: TGCAGTGCTAGAGATGCGGCGGACAGGGCCTACAATGAGCAGTTCTTC

j_gene: TRBJ2-7
d_gene: -
v_gene: TRBV20-1
abundance: many
CDR3aa: CSARAGRADYEQYF
CDR3nt: TGCAGTGCTAGAGCAGGCAGGGCAGACTACGAGCAGTACTTC

j_gene: TRBJ2-2
d_gene: -
v_gene: TRBV9
abundance: -
CDR3aa: CASSGTGDPPLNTGELFF
CDR3nt: TGTGCCAGCAGCGGGACGGGTGACCCACCCTTAAACACCGGGGAGCTGTTTTTT

j_gene: TRBJ1-1
d_gene: -
v_gene: TRBV21-1
abundance: -
CDR3aa: CASSKGGVGAFF
CDR3nt: TGTGCCAGCAGCAAAGGAGGGGTTGGCGCTTTCTTT

j_gene: TRBJ2-3
d_gene: -
v_gene: TRBV19
abundance: -
CDR3aa: CASSIGSSGTDTQYF
CDR3nt: TGTGCCAGTAGTATAGGATCCAGCGGCACAGATACGCAGTATTTT

j_gene: TRBJ2-3
d_gene: TRBD1
v_gene: TRBV15
abundance: -
CDR3aa: CATSIKGAEDTQYF
CDR3nt: TGTGCCACCAGCATTAAGGGGGCCGAAGATACGCAGTATTTT

j_gene: TRBJ2-4
d_gene: TRBD2
v_gene: TRBV5-5
abundance: few
CDR3aa: CASSVSSGGIAKNIQYF
CDR3nt: TGTGCCAGCAGCGTCTCTAGCGGGGGCATAGCCAAAAACATTCAGTACTTC

j_gene: TRBJ2-7
d_gene: -
v_gene: TRBV10-2
abundance: many
CDR3aa: CASSEDLSSYEQYF
CDR3nt: TGCGCCAGCAGTGAGGACTTAAGCTCCTACGAGCAGTACTTC

j_gene: TRBJ2-1
d_gene: TRBD2
v_gene: TRBV20-1
abundance: -
CDR3aa: CSAREGLAGGIYEQFF
CDR3nt: TGCAGTGCTAGAGAGGGACTAGCGGGAGGTATTTATGAGCAGTTCTTC

j_gene: TRBJ2-2
d_gene: -
v_gene: TRBV28
abundance: -
CDR3aa: CASRLEAGELFF
CDR3nt: TGTGCCAGCAGATTGGAGGCCGGGGAGCTGTTTTTT

j_gene: TRBJ2-7
d_gene: -
v_gene: TRBV5-1
abundance: many
CDR3aa: CASSSNSGTYYEQYF
CDR3nt: TGCGCCAGCAGCTCGAACTCCGGGACCTACTACGAGCAGTACTTC

j_gene: TRBJ2-7
d_gene: -
v_gene: TRBV19
abundance: -
CDR3aa: CASSTLGRAYEQYF
CDR3nt: TGTGCCAGTAGTACCCTGGGACGAGCCTACGAGCAGTACTTC

j_gene: TRBJ1-6
d_gene: -
v_gene: TRBV20-1
abundance: few
CDR3aa: CSADPLGGASPLHF
CDR3nt: TGCAGTGCGGATCCGTTGGGGGGGGCTTCACCCCTCCACTTT

j_gene: TRBJ2-7
d_gene: TRBD1
v_gene: TRBV7-6
abundance: -
CDR3aa: CASSPNGQGMQYF
CDR3nt: TGTGCCAGCAGCCCTAACGGACAGGGAATGCAGTACTTC

j_gene: TRBJ1-2
d_gene: -
v_gene: TRBV29-1
abundance: many
CDR3aa: CSVEDRQGPSNYGYTF
CDR3nt: TGCAGCGTTGAAGATCGGCAGGGACCATCTAACTATGGCTACACCTTC

j_gene: TRBJ1-2
d_gene: -
v_gene: TRBV29-1
abundance: -
CDR3aa: CSVVGDGRNYGYTF
CDR3nt: TGCAGCGTTGTGGGGGACGGCCGAAACTATGGCTACACCTTC

j_gene: TRBJ2-7
d_gene: TRBD2
v_gene: TRBV20-1
abundance: -
CDR3aa: CCARDRSGRALSYEQYF
CDR3nt: TGCTGTGCTAGAGATAGGAGCGGGAGGGCTCTCTCCTACGAGCAGTACTTC

j_gene: TRBJ1-1
d_gene: -
v_gene: TRBV20-1
abundance: -
CDR3aa: CCAIGALVLGNTEAFF
CDR3nt: TGCTGTGCTATTGGGGCCCTAGTTTTGGGGAACACTGAAGCTTTCTTT

j_gene: TRBJ2-5
d_gene: -
v_gene: TRBV29-1
abundance: -
CDR3aa: CSVARSARETQYF
CDR3nt: TGCAGCGTTGCCAGATCAGCCAGAGAGACCCAGTACTTC

j_gene: TRBJ2-7
d_gene: TRBD2
v_gene: TRBV7-9
abundance: -
CDR3aa: CASSDTGTSFYEQYF
CDR3nt: TGTGCCAGCAGCGATACCGGGACTAGCTTCTACGAGCAGTACTTC